A selection of T cell receptor beta chains follows, all from one sample in a study of control samples from healthy donors and cancer patients. Sequenced by immunoSEQ multiplex PCR; TCRdb stores in-frame clones only, minus some. The sample consists of about 130,000 clones, roughly 94% of them appearing once. Sequencing was done on a sample of PBMCs. The receptors derive from a man between 60 and 70 years old with colorectal cancer. CDR3s include the opening cysteine and the closing phenylalanine or tryptophan. The order of the fields is V gene, clone size, J gene, D gene, CDR3 protein, CDR3 DNA. The D gene is left open where the match is weak. Rows may omit the clone size; those that give it use once, few, many or a size class.

v_call: TRBV7-9; clone_size: NA; j_call: TRBJ1-2; d_call: NA; cdr3_aa: CASSLDVRTGGYTF; cdr3_nt: TGTGCCAGCAGCTTAGATGTTCGCACCGGGGGCTACACCTTC
v_call: TRBV6-5; clone_size: once; j_call: TRBJ2-7; d_call: NA; cdr3_aa: CASSRRGQWDEQYF; cdr3_nt: TGTGCCAGCAGCCGGAGGGGGCAGTGGGACGAGCAGTACTTC
v_call: TRBV19; clone_size: NA; j_call: TRBJ2-1; d_call: TRBD1; cdr3_aa: CASSIDLATGHPNSSYNEQFF; cdr3_nt: TGTGCCAGTAGTATAGATCTTGCGACAGGGCATCCAAATAGCTCCTACAATGAGCAGTTCTTC
v_call: TRBV7-2; clone_size: NA; j_call: TRBJ2-7; d_call: NA; cdr3_aa: CASSLERGPRYF; cdr3_nt: TGTGCCAGCAGCTTGGAAAGAGGGCCCCGATACTTC
v_call: TRBV6-5; clone_size: NA; j_call: TRBJ1-4; d_call: NA; cdr3_aa: CASSYSGASEKLFF; cdr3_nt: TGTGCCAGCAGTTACTCTGGGGCAAGTGAAAAACTGTTTTTT
v_call: TRBV14; clone_size: NA; j_call: TRBJ2-5; d_call: NA; cdr3_aa: CASSQAGKVETQYF; cdr3_nt: TGTGCCAGCAGCCAGGCGGGGAAAGTGGAGACCCAGTACTTC
v_call: TRBV6-5; clone_size: once; j_call: TRBJ2-7; d_call: TRBD1; cdr3_aa: CASSQGTGSPYEQYF; cdr3_nt: TGTGCCAGCAGCCAAGGGACAGGCTCCCCCTACGAGCAGTACTTC
v_call: TRBV5-5; clone_size: NA; j_call: TRBJ1-1; d_call: TRBD1; cdr3_aa: CASSGGTGRTEAFF; cdr3_nt: TGTGCCAGCAGCGGGGGGACAGGGAGAACTGAAGCTTTCTTT
v_call: TRBV12-3/TRBV12-4; clone_size: NA; j_call: TRBJ1-2; d_call: NA; cdr3_aa: CASSLRLSGYTF; cdr3_nt: TGTGCCAGCAGTTTGCGCCTCTCCGGCTACACCTTC
v_call: TRBV10-3; clone_size: NA; j_call: TRBJ1-5; d_call: NA; cdr3_aa: CAISESERTYQPQHF; cdr3_nt: TGTGCCATCAGTGAGTCTGAAAGGACCTATCAGCCCCAGCATTTT
v_call: TRBV19; clone_size: NA; j_call: TRBJ2-7; d_call: TRBD1; cdr3_aa: CASSIETGDEQYF; cdr3_nt: TGTGCCAGTAGTATTGAGACAGGGGACGAGCAGTACTTC
v_call: TRBV5-5; clone_size: NA; j_call: TRBJ2-7; d_call: NA; cdr3_aa: CASSFREPTYEQYF; cdr3_nt: TGTGCCAGCAGCTTCAGGGAACCTACCTACGAGCAGTACTTC
v_call: TRBV20-1; clone_size: NA; j_call: TRBJ1-6; d_call: TRBD1; cdr3_aa: CSASRQGSSPLHF; cdr3_nt: TGCAGTGCTAGTAGACAGGGGAGTTCACCCCTCCACTTT
v_call: TRBV6-6; clone_size: NA; j_call: TRBJ1-1; d_call: TRBD1; cdr3_aa: CASSLQGARGGTEAFF; cdr3_nt: TGTGCCAGCAGCCTCCAGGGGGCGCGGGGGGGGACTGAAGCTTTCTTT
v_call: TRBV6-5; clone_size: NA; j_call: TRBJ1-2; d_call: TRBD1; cdr3_aa: CASSYSSGGQGDGYTF; cdr3_nt: TGTGCCAGCAGTTACTCGAGCGGAGGACAGGGGGATGGCTACACCTTC
v_call: TRBV10-1; clone_size: NA; j_call: TRBJ2-2; d_call: TRBD1; cdr3_aa: CASSSGQGGSGELFF; cdr3_nt: TGCGCCAGCAGTTCGGGACAGGGGGGATCGGGGGAGCTGTTTTTT
v_call: TRBV3-1/TRBV3-2; clone_size: NA; j_call: TRBJ1-4; d_call: NA; cdr3_aa: CASSQVPHEKLFF; cdr3_nt: TGTGCCAGCAGCCAAGTTCCGCATGAAAAACTGTTTTTT
v_call: TRBV6-4; clone_size: NA; j_call: TRBJ2-2; d_call: NA; cdr3_aa: CASRIGGNTGELFF; cdr3_nt: TGTGCCAGCAGGATCGGGGGTAACACCGGGGAGCTGTTTTTT
v_call: TRBV7-6; clone_size: NA; j_call: TRBJ1-3; d_call: NA; cdr3_aa: CASSPSPPGAGNTIYF; cdr3_nt: TGTGCCAGCAGCCCCAGCCCCCCAGGGGCTGGAAACACCATATATTTT
v_call: TRBV5-4; clone_size: NA; j_call: TRBJ1-5; d_call: NA; cdr3_aa: CASSHSGGTQINQPQHF; cdr3_nt: TGTGCCAGCAGCCATTCTGGAGGGACGCAAATCAATCAGCCCCAGCATTTT
v_call: TRBV7-8; clone_size: NA; j_call: TRBJ2-7; d_call: TRBD2; cdr3_aa: CASTRRGGGTSYEQYF; cdr3_nt: TGTGCCAGCACGAGAAGAGGCGGGGGGACCTCCTACGAGCAGTACTTC
v_call: TRBV6-2/TRBV6-3; clone_size: NA; j_call: TRBJ1-3; d_call: NA; cdr3_aa: CASSFGTAYRNTIYF; cdr3_nt: TGTGCCAGCAGTTTCGGGACCGCCTATCGAAACACCATATATTTT
v_call: TRBV5-1; clone_size: NA; j_call: TRBJ1-1; d_call: NA; cdr3_aa: CASSLGDGGPTEAFF; cdr3_nt: TGCGCCAGCAGCTTGGGCGACGGGGGGCCCACTGAAGCTTTCTTT
v_call: TRBV30; clone_size: NA; j_call: TRBJ2-1; d_call: TRBD2; cdr3_aa: CAWSPKAGGDSYNEQFF; cdr3_nt: TGTGCCTGGAGCCCCAAAGCGGGGGGCGACTCCTACAATGAGCAGTTCTTC
v_call: TRBV28; clone_size: once; j_call: TRBJ1-1; d_call: NA; cdr3_aa: CASSLRDTEAFF; cdr3_nt: TGTGCCAGCAGTTTAAGGGACACTGAAGCTTTCTTT
v_call: TRBV6-4; clone_size: NA; j_call: TRBJ2-3; d_call: NA; cdr3_aa: CASTPGGASTDTQYF; cdr3_nt: TGTGCCAGCACCCCCGGAGGGGCATCCACAGATACGCAGTATTTT
v_call: TRBV18; clone_size: NA; j_call: TRBJ2-5; d_call: NA; cdr3_aa: CASSPGETQYF; cdr3_nt: TGTGCCAGCTCACCGGGAGAGACCCAGTACTTC
v_call: TRBV5-1; clone_size: NA; j_call: TRBJ2-1; d_call: NA; cdr3_aa: CASSLAVIHSYNEQFF; cdr3_nt: TGCGCCAGCAGCTTAGCTGTGATACATTCCTACAATGAGCAGTTCTTC
v_call: TRBV5-6; clone_size: once; j_call: TRBJ2-3; d_call: TRBD2; cdr3_aa: CASSLVSASGGTQYF; cdr3_nt: TGTGCCAGCAGCTTGGTGTCGGCTAGCGGGGGTACGCAGTATTTT
v_call: TRBV7-2; clone_size: NA; j_call: TRBJ2-7; d_call: NA; cdr3_aa: CASSSLVAEQYF; cdr3_nt: TGTGCCAGCAGCTCACTAGTCGCCGAGCAGTACTTC
v_call: TRBV19; clone_size: NA; j_call: TRBJ1-4; d_call: NA; cdr3_aa: CASTTIAGSNEKLFF; cdr3_nt: TGTGCCAGTACTACAATTGCAGGGAGTAATGAAAAACTGTTTTTT
v_call: TRBV12-3/TRBV12-4; clone_size: NA; j_call: TRBJ1-1; d_call: NA; cdr3_aa: CASSFGYTEAFF; cdr3_nt: TGTGCCAGCAGTTTCGGGTACACTGAAGCTTTCTTT
v_call: TRBV2; clone_size: NA; j_call: TRBJ1-5; d_call: NA; cdr3_aa: CASQEGYSNQPQHF; cdr3_nt: TGTGCCAGCCAAGAGGGTTATAGCAATCAGCCCCAGCATTTT
v_call: TRBV19; clone_size: NA; j_call: TRBJ2-5; d_call: NA; cdr3_aa: CASSIGPLGETQYF; cdr3_nt: TGTGCCAGTAGTATAGGTCCGCTAGGGGAGACCCAGTACTTC
v_call: TRBV28; clone_size: NA; j_call: TRBJ1-1; d_call: NA; cdr3_aa: CASTDSMNTEAFF; cdr3_nt: TGTGCCAGCACTGACTCCATGAACACTGAAGCTTTCTTT
v_call: TRBV27; clone_size: NA; j_call: TRBJ1-2; d_call: NA; cdr3_aa: CATRRGYGYTF; cdr3_nt: TGTGCCACCCGGAGAGGGTATGGCTACACCTTC
v_call: TRBV2; clone_size: NA; j_call: TRBJ1-2; d_call: TRBD1; cdr3_aa: CASSPRGRDDGYTF; cdr3_nt: TGTGCCAGCAGTCCAAGGGGGCGCGACGACGGCTACACCTTC
v_call: TRBV6-6; clone_size: NA; j_call: TRBJ1-4; d_call: NA; cdr3_aa: CASQTVEKLFF; cdr3_nt: TGTGCCAGCCAAACTGTTGAAAAACTGTTTTTT
v_call: TRBV20-1; clone_size: NA; j_call: TRBJ2-5; d_call: NA; cdr3_aa: CSAPGQETQYF; cdr3_nt: TGCAGTGCTCCTGGCCAAGAGACCCAGTACTTC
v_call: TRBV11-2; clone_size: NA; j_call: TRBJ2-5; d_call: TRBD2; cdr3_aa: CASSPSKGRGNQETQYF; cdr3_nt: TGTGCCAGCAGCCCAAGTAAAGGGCGGGGGAACCAAGAGACCCAGTACTTC
v_call: TRBV5-4; clone_size: once; j_call: TRBJ2-7; d_call: NA; cdr3_aa: CASSTDHEQYF; cdr3_nt: TGTGCCAGCAGCACTGACCACGAGCAGTACTTC
v_call: TRBV29-1; clone_size: NA; j_call: TRBJ2-1; d_call: NA; cdr3_aa: CSASWAGSYNEQFF; cdr3_nt: TGCAGCGCGTCTTGGGCGGGGAGTTACAATGAGCAGTTCTTC
v_call: TRBV25-1; clone_size: once; j_call: TRBJ1-1; d_call: TRBD1; cdr3_aa: CATMTGENTEAFF; cdr3_nt: TGTGCCACCATGACAGGGGAGAACACTGAAGCTTTCTTT
v_call: TRBV4-3; clone_size: NA; j_call: TRBJ1-4; d_call: NA; cdr3_aa: CASSQDRLTGGKLFF; cdr3_nt: TGCGCCAGCAGCCAAGATAGGTTGACGGGGGGAAAACTGTTTTTT
v_call: TRBV5-1; clone_size: NA; j_call: TRBJ1-1; d_call: TRBD1; cdr3_aa: CASSPEGGAGTEAFF; cdr3_nt: TGCGCCAGCAGTCCGGAAGGGGGCGCGGGCACTGAAGCTTTCTTT
v_call: TRBV4-2; clone_size: NA; j_call: TRBJ2-5; d_call: TRBD2; cdr3_aa: CASSQASAGGLGETQYF; cdr3_nt: TGTGCCAGCAGCCAAGCCTCAGCGGGGGGGCTTGGGGAGACCCAGTACTTC
v_call: TRBV9; clone_size: NA; j_call: TRBJ1-1; d_call: TRBD1; cdr3_aa: CASSARGQANTEAFF; cdr3_nt: TGTGCCAGCAGCGCGAGGGGACAGGCCAACACTGAAGCTTTCTTT
v_call: TRBV11-2; clone_size: NA; j_call: TRBJ2-3; d_call: TRBD2; cdr3_aa: CASSFSGASTDTQYF; cdr3_nt: TGTGCCAGCAGCTTTAGCGGGGCTAGCACAGATACGCAGTATTTT
v_call: TRBV9; clone_size: NA; j_call: TRBJ2-6; d_call: NA; cdr3_aa: CASSVSASGANVLTF; cdr3_nt: TGTGCCAGCAGCGTAAGCGCCTCTGGGGCCAACGTCCTGACTTTC
v_call: TRBV9; clone_size: NA; j_call: TRBJ1-1; d_call: TRBD1; cdr3_aa: CASSAGGSEAFF; cdr3_nt: TGTGCCAGCAGCGCAGGGGGGAGTGAAGCTTTCTTT
v_call: TRBV18; clone_size: NA; j_call: TRBJ1-2; d_call: TRBD1; cdr3_aa: CASTYTGANYGYTF; cdr3_nt: TGTGCCAGCACCTATACAGGGGCTAACTATGGCTACACCTTC
v_call: TRBV28; clone_size: few; j_call: TRBJ1-5; d_call: NA; cdr3_aa: CASSLLYPNQPQHF; cdr3_nt: TGTGCCAGCAGTTTACTCTATCCCAATCAGCCCCAGCATTTT
v_call: TRBV30; clone_size: NA; j_call: TRBJ1-6; d_call: TRBD1; cdr3_aa: CAWSGTGNSPLHF; cdr3_nt: TGTGCCTGGTCCGGGACAGGGAATTCACCCCTCCACTTT